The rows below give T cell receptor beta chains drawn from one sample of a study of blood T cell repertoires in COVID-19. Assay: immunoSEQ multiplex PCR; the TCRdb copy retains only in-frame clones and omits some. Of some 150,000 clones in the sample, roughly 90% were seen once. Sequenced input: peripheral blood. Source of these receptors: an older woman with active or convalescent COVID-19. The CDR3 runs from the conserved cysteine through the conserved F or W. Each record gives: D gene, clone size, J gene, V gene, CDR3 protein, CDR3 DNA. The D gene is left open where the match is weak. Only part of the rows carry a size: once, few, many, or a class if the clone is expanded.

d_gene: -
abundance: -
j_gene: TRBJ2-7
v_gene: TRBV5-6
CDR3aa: CASSLSVYEQYF
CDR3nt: TGTGCCAGCAGCTTGTCGGTCTACGAGCAGTACTTC

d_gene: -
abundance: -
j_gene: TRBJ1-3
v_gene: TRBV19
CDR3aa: CASSTTGYGPGNTIYF
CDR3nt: TGTGCCAGTAGTACCACAGGGTATGGTCCCGGAAACACCATATATTTT

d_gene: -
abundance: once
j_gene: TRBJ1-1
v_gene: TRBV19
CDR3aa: CASSSEVKNTEAFF
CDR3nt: TGTGCCAGTAGTTCGGAGGTAAAGAACACTGAAGCTTTCTTT

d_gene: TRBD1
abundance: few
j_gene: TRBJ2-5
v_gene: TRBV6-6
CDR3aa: CASNNRGRQETQYF
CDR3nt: TGTGCCAGCAATAACAGGGGAAGACAAGAGACCCAGTACTTC

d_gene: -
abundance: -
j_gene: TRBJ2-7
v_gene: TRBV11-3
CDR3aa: CASSLRGAPPVDEQYF
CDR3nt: TGTGCCAGCAGCTTACGTGGGGCCCCCCCGGTGGACGAGCAGTACTTC

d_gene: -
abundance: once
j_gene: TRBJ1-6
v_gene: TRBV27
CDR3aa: CASSLGLRASGSPLHF
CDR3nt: TGTGCCAGCAGTTTAGGCCTCAGGGCCTCGGGTTCACCCCTCCACTTT

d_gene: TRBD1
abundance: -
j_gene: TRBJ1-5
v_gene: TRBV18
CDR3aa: CASSPQGTGNNQPQHF
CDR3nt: TGTGCCAGCTCACCACAAGGGACAGGGAACAATCAGCCCCAGCATTTT

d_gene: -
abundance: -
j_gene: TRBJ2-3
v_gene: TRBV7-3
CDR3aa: CASSLTGGSPDTQYF
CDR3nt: TGTGCCAGCAGCTTAACTGGCGGGTCACCAGATACGCAGTATTTT

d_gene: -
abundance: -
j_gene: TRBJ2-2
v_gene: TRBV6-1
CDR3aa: CASSERAGNTGELFF
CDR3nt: TGTGCCAGCAGTGAACGAGCGGGGAACACCGGGGAGCTGTTTTTT

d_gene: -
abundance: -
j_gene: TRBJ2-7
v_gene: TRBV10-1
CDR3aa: CASSEGSAYEQYF
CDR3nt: TGCGCCAGCAGTGAGGGCAGTGCCTACGAGCAGTACTTC

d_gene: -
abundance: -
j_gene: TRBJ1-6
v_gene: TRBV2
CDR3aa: CASSGGGNSPLHF
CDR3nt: TGTGCCAGCAGTGGGGGGGGTAATTCACCCCTCCACTTT

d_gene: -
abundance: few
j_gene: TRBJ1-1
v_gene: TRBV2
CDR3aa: CASSERGYESEAFF
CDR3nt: TGTGCCAGCAGTGAGCGAGGGTACGAGTCTGAAGCTTTCTTT

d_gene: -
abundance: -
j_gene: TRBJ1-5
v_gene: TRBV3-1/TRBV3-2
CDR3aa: CASSQGGGAISQPQHF
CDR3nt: TGTGCCAGCAGCCAAGGAGGGGGGGCGATTAGTCAGCCCCAGCATTTT

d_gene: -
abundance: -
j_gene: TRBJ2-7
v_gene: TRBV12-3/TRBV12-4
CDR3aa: CASSFPGDEQYF
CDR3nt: TGTGCCAGCAGTTTTCCCGGGGACGAGCAGTACTTC

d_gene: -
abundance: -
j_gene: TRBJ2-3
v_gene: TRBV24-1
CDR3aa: CATSDGRTDTQYF
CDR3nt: TGTGCCACCAGTGATGGGAGAACAGATACGCAGTATTTT

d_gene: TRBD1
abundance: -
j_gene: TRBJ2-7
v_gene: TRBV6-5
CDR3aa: CASSLGQVPYEQYF
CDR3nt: TGTGCCAGCAGTTTGGGACAGGTTCCCTACGAGCAGTACTTC

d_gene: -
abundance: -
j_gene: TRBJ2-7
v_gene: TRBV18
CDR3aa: CASSLTENYEQYF
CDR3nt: TGTGCCAGCTCCCTTACGGAGAACTACGAGCAGTACTTC

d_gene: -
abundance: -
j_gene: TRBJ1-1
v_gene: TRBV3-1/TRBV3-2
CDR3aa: CASSQAGTEAFF
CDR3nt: TGTGCCAGCAGCCAAGCGGGCACTGAAGCTTTCTTT

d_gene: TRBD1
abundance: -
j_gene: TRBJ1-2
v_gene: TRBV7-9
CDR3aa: CASSIPGQGYWGGYTF
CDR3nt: TGTGCCAGCAGCATTCCGGGACAGGGCTACTGGGGTGGCTACACCTTC

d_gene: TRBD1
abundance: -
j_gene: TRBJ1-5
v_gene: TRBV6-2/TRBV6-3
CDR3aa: CASSFDRGLGAQHF
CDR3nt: TGTGCCAGCAGTTTCGACAGGGGGCTGGGGGCCCAGCATTTT

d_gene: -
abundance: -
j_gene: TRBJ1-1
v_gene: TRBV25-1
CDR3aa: CASSEPGRDTEAFF
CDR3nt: TGTGCCAGCAGTGAACCAGGGAGGGACACTGAAGCTTTCTTT

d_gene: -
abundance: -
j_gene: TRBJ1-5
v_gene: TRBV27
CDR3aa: CASSPPGGNQPQHF
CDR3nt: TGTGCCAGCAGTCCACCGGGGGGCAATCAGCCCCAGCATTTT

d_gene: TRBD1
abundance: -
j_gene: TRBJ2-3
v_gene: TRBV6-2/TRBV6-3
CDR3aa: CASSSRTGVTDTQYF
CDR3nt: TGTGCCAGCAGTTCGCGGACAGGGGTCACAGATACGCAGTATTTT

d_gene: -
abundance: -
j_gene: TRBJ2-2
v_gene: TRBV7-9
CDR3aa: CASTGQGTTNTGELFF
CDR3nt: TGTGCCAGCACGGGCCAGGGGACAACGAACACCGGGGAGCTGTTTTTT

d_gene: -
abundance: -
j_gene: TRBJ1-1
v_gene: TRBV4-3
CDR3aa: CASSQGSGVDTEAFF
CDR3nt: TGCGCCAGCAGCCAAGGGTCAGGGGTAGATACTGAAGCTTTCTTT

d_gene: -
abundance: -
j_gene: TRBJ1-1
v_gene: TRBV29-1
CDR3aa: CSVRQQTNTEAFF
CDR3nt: TGCAGCGTACGACAGCAGACTAACACTGAAGCTTTCTTT

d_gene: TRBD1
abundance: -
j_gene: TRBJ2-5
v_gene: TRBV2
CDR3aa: CASGGDRGPQETQYF
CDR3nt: TGTGCCAGCGGGGGAGACAGGGGGCCGCAAGAGACCCAGTACTTC

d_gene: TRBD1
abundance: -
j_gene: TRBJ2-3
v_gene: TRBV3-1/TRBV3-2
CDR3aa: CASSRHGTGAQDTQYF
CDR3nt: TGTGCCAGCAGCCGCCACGGGACAGGGGCGCAGGATACGCAGTATTTT

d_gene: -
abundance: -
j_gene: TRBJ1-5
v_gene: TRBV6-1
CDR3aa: CASSEGRVQPQHF
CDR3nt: TGTGCCAGCAGTGAAGGCAGGGTTCAGCCCCAGCATTTT

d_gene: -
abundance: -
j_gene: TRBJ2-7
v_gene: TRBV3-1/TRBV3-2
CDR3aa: CASSVNTYEQYF
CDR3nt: TGTGCCAGCAGCGTTAACACCTACGAGCAGTACTTC

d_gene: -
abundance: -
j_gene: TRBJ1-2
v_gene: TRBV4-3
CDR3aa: CASSPEKGGSYGYTF
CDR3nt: TGCGCCAGCAGCCCAGAGAAGGGGGGGAGCTATGGCTACACCTTC

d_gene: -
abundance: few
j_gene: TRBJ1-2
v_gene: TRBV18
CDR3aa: CASSPSRDYGYTF
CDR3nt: TGTGCCAGCTCACCATCTCGGGACTATGGCTACACCTTC

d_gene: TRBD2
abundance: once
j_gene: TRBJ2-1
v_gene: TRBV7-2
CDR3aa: CASRNSGGANEQFF
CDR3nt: TGTGCCAGCAGAAATAGCGGGGGGGCGAATGAGCAGTTCTTC

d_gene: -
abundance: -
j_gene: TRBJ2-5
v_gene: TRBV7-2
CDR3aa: CASRLGSIPETQYF
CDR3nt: TGTGCCAGCAGGTTAGGTAGTATTCCAGAGACCCAGTACTTC

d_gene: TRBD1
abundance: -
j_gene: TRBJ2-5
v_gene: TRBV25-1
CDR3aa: CASSERQGVAKTQYF
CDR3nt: TGTGCCAGCAGTGAACGGCAGGGGGTCGCAAAGACCCAGTACTTC

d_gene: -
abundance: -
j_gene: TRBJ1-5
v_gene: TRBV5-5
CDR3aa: CASSSDSFNQPQHF
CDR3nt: TGTGCCAGCAGCTCAGACAGTTTCAATCAGCCCCAGCATTTT

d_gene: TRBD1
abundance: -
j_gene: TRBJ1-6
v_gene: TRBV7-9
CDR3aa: CASRNQGADSPLHF
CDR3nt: TGTGCCAGCAGAAACCAGGGGGCGGATTCACCCCTCCACTTT

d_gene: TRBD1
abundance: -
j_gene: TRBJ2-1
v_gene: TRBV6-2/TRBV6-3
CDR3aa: CASSQLSAGTANEQFF
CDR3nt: TGTGCCAGCAGTCAGTTGTCAGCCGGGACAGCTAATGAGCAGTTCTTC

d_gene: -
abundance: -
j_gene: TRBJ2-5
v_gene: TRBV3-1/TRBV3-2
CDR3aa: CASSQGRSETQYF
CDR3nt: TGTGCCAGCAGCCAGGGTAGGAGTGAGACCCAGTACTTC

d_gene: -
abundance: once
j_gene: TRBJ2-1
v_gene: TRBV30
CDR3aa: CAWSVGVSSYNEQFF
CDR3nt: TGTGCCTGGAGTGTAGGGGTGAGTTCCTACAATGAGCAGTTCTTC

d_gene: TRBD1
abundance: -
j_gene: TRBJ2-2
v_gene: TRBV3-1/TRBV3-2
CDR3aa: CARTNRGTTGELFF
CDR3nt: TGTGCCAGGACAAACAGGGGGACCACCGGGGAGCTGTTTTTT

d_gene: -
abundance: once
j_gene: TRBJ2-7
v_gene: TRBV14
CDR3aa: CASSQSSLQSRTYEQYF
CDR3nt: TGTGCCAGCAGCCAATCTTCGCTACAATCGAGGACCTACGAGCAGTACTTC